The clone carrying this TCR beta chain was found a few times. These data belong to a study of cytomegalovirus exposure and HLA in healthy donors. The CDR3 consists of 18 residues. Germline CDR1 and CDR2: LGHNA and YNFKEQ. With V trimmed by 4 bases and J by 1 base, 12 bases remained unmatched. With 60 Vbeta and 13 Jbeta primers, the PCR was carried out. Data came from immunoSEQ multiplex PCR; TCRdb stores just in-frame clones and leaves some out. This table has 90,000 to 120,000 clones, 74% appearing once. The receptor was isolated from a woman in her thirties or forties in good health and CMV-seropositive. The sequenced sample was PBMCs. The chain combines TRBV4-2 with TRBJ2-1; 8 nucleotides match TRBD1. Written as DNA, the CDR3 is TGTGCCAGCAGCCGAAACATACGGGACAGGTCTTCCTACAATGAGCAGTTCTTC. Translation gives CASSRNIRDRSSYNEQFF.